These 8 T cell receptor beta chains originate from one sample sequenced in a study of blood T cell repertoires in COVID-19. Clones were sequenced by immunoSEQ multiplex PCR, and TCRdb holds only the in-frame ones, with some missing. Among about 380,000 clones listed, around 85% were seen once. The sample consisted of peripheral blood. Every receptor here comes from a woman aged 18-35 years with acute or convalescent COVID-19.

The chain couples TRBV4-2 to TRBJ2-7; TRBD2 aligns across 9 bases. V was pared by 0 bases and J by 0 bases, with 12 bases of the junction left unmatched. Germline V gene data show CDR1 as LGHNA and CDR2 as YNFKEQ. CDR3 length: 19 amino acids. The CDR3 spells CASSQEGSGAGGLSYEQYF. The DNA of the CDR3 is TGTGCCAGCAGCCAAGAAGGGAGCGGAGCGGGAGGCCTCTCCTACGAGCAGTACTTC.

The chain joins TRBV19 to TRBJ2-3, with D maybe TRBD2 (6 bases). The CDR3 spans 19 residues. Trimming removed 2 bases at V and 5 bases at J, with 26 bases between. CDR1 is LNHDA, CDR2 SQIVND, per germline (reference sequence). The CDR3 loop reads CASSITIFWGRKTGDTQYF. The CDR3 nucleotides are TGTGCCAGTAGTATAACTATCTTCTGGGGGAGGAAGACGGGAGATACGCAGTATTTT.

The chain carries TRBV6-5 and TRBJ1-2; no clear D gene. V was trimmed by 4 bases and J by 8 bases, leaving 11 bases between them. The CDR3 is made up of 12 amino acids. CDR1 and CDR2 (germline): MNHEY, SVGAGI. The CDR3 sequence is CASSSDWRGYTF. CDR3 coding DNA: TGTGCCAGCAGTTCGGACTGGAGGGGCTACACCTTC.

The chain carries TRBV5-6 and TRBJ1-6; no reliable D call. V was clipped by 3 bases and J by 2 bases, with 6 bases between them. The germline gives CDR1 SGHDT, CDR2 YYEEEE. This CDR3 has 14 residues. The chain's CDR3 is CASSYEPYNSPLHF. CDR3 in DNA: TGTGCCAGCAGCTATGAGCCCTATAATTCACCCCTCCACTTT.

V gene TRBV4-1 combines with J gene TRBJ2-1; TRBD2 matches at 7 bases. In germline, CDR1 is MGHRA, CDR2 YSYEKL. The CDR3 has 13 amino acids. V gave up 7 bases and J gave up 5 bases; unmatched junction bases: 5. The CDR3 sequence is CASTPGGNNEQFF. Written as DNA, the CDR3 is TGCGCCAGCACCCCGGGGGGTAACAATGAGCAGTTCTTC.

This sequence joins TRBV7-2 and TRBJ2-7; no clear D. CDR3 length: 15 residues. Germline V gene data show CDR1 as SGHTA and CDR2 as FQGNSA. Trimming stripped 2 bases from V and 0 bases from J, with 11 bases between. For the CDR3, the DNA is TGTGCCAGCAGCTTATATAACCCTAGCTCCTACGAGCAGTACTTC. Its translation is CASSLYNPSSYEQYF.

The chain employs TRBV28 and TRBJ2-5; D is uncertain. CDR1 and CDR2 (germline): MDHEN, SYDVKM. This CDR3 region has 11 residues. The germline V and J ends were trimmed by 7 bases and 5 bases, with 8 bases remaining between them. The CDR3 nucleotides read TGTGCCAGCACCACATTTGAGACCCAGTACTTC. It translates to CASTTFETQYF.

In its sample, this clone was seen a few times. The rearrangement links TRBV2 to TRBJ1-5, with TRBD1 matching 9 bases. The CDR3 runs to 14 residues. Germline values: CDR1 SNHLY, CDR2 FYNNEI. J gave up 5 bases and V 7 bases, and 6 bases lay outside the gene matches. DNA of the CDR3: TGTGCCAGCAACCTAGACAGGGGGGATCAGCCCCAGCATTTT. It encodes CASNLDRGDQPQHF.